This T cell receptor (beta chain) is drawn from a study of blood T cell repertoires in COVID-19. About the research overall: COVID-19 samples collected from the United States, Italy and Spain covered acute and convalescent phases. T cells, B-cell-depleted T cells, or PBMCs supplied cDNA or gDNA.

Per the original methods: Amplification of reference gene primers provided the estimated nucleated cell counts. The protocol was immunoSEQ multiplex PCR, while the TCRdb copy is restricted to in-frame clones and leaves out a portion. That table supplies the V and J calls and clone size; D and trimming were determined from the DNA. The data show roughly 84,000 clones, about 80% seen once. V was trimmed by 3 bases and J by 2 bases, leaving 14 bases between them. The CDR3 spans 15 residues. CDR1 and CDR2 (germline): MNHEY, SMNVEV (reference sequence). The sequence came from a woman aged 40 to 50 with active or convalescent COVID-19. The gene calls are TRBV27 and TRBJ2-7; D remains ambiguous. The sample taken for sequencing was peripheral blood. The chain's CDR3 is CASSFAGFSTYEQYF. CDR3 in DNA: TGTGCCAGCAGTTTCGCCGGGTTCAGTACCTACGAGCAGTACTTC.